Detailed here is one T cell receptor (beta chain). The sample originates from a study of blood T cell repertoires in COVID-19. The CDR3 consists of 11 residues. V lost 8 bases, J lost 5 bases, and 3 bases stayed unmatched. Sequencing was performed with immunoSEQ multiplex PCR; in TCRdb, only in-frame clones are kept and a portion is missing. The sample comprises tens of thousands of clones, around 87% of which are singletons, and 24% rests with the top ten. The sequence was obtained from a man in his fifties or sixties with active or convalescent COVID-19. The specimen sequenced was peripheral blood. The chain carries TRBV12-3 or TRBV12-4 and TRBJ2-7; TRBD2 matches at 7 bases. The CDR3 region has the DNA TGTGCCAGCGGGGGAGGGAACGAGCAGTACGTC. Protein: CASGGGNEQYV.